This TCR beta chain was found in a study of PD-1 blockade in mismatch repair-deficient tumors. The CDR3 runs to 14 residues. Germline assignment: CDR1 GTSNPN and CDR2 SVGIG (reference sequence). Trimming pared 0 bases from V and 2 bases from J, leaving 9 bases between. Assay used: immunoSEQ multiplex PCR; TCRdb lists only in-frame clones, some missing. The profile shows 100,000 or so clones, 82% of them singletons. This material consisted of peripheral blood, taken 36 weeks after starting pembrolizumab. The receptor comes from an adult with mismatch repair-deficient cancer. This rearrangement joins TRBV30 to TRBJ2-3; no definite D call. The CDR3 region has the DNA TGTGCCTGGAGTGTTGACCTCTCCACAGATACGCAGTATTTT. Its protein is CAWSVDLSTDTQYF.